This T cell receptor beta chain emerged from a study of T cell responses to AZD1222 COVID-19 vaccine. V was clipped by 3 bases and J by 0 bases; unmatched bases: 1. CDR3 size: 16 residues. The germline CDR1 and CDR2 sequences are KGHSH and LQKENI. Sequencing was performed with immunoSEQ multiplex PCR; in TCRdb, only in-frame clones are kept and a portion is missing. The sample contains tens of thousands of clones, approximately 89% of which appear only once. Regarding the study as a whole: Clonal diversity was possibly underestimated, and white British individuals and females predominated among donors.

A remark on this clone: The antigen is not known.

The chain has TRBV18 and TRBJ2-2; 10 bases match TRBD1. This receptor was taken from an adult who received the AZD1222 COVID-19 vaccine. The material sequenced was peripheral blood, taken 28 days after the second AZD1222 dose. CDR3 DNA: TGTGCCAGCTCACCGGGGACAGGGGCGAACACCGGGGAGCTGTTTTTT. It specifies CASSPGTGANTGELFF.